This TCR beta chain was captured by sequencing in a study of regulatory T cells in long-lasting Graves disease (dated by TCRdb to the early 2020s). Turning to the overall study: Patients with newly diagnosed Graves' disease had been on antithyroid drugs for under 3 months. A total of around 35 samples were covered by TCR sequencing, comprising some 13 persistent and about 20 newly diagnosed Graves' disease patients. The study was registered as a clinical trial and conducted in China. Peripheral blood TCR sequencing and RNA sequencing compared persistent Graves' disease patients with newly diagnosed Graves' disease patients. What the research found in general, with its limitations: Sequencing and analysis were restricted to the TCR beta chain. Only peripheral blood was studied, because thyroid tissue, the primary lesion, was inaccessible. The authors noted that the small sample size was a limitation that may lower accuracy. Patients with persistent disease shared more public clonotypes (about 3,000) than newly diagnosed patients did (more than 900). TRBV28, TRBJ1-2 and TRBJ2-5 were preferentially used in persistent disease, while TRBV20-1 and TRBJ2-1 were favored in newly diagnosed disease. Lower TCR Shannon entropy and fewer highly expanded clones were observed in persistent Graves' disease patients than in newly diagnosed patients, which suggested clonal expansion.

The meaning of the sample's time point label: newly diagnosed GD, antithyroid drugs for less than 3 months. For both TCR sequencing and RNA sequencing, RNA was extracted from PBMCs in TRIzol. The diagnosis of Graves' disease followed American Thyroid Association guidelines. The patients came from an endocrinology department in Xi'an, China. Each patient gave about 8.1 milliliters of peripheral blood, collected in an EDTA anticoagulant tube. Ficoll Paque Plus density gradient separation was used to isolate PBMCs, and no further T cell sorting was performed. An Agilent 2100 Bioanalyzer and agarose gel were used to check RNA quality, while a NanoDrop 2000 measured RNA concentration. This clonotype was recorded many times. Which antigen it targets is not known. No base-level quality is on record; no much larger clone is a single base apart. CDR1 DFQATT and CDR2 SNEGSKA are derived from the germline V gene (reference sequence). After removal of 3 bases from V and 5 bases from J, the junction retains 4 bases not matched to a gene. The CDR3 runs 14 residues from the cysteine to the phenylalanine. The read is trimmed to its CDR3 DNA, 42 bases read in frame from base 1.

The method was multiplex PCR. Sequencing was performed on an Illumina HiSeq 4000. TCR beta libraries were built with iRepertoire HTBI primers and Arm-PCR amplification of CDR3 regions. Before sequencing, the PCR products went through gel purification. The study's processing was this. Gene usage analysis of CDR3 amino acid clonotypes used the 62 TRBV and about 15 TRBJ segments found across samples. COPE and FqMerger were used to merge the filtered high-quality paired reads into contigs. BLAST was used to align contigs to IMGT TRBV, TRBD and TRBJ reference genes, and CDR3 was defined according to IMGT. Clonotypes above 0.1% frequency were classified as highly expanded clones. Repertoire diversity was measured by Shannon entropy, and V-J evenness by the Gini coefficient. Clonotypes shared by more than one individual were considered public. TCRdb trimmed public reads at Q25 via fastp, called clones via MiXCR and kept in-frame beta chains. All rows with the same CDR3 protein become a single entry with the most common DNA and genes. V and J calls and clone size were set by TCRdb, not the authors. In all, the sample holds approximately 400,000 distinct CDR3 sequences, and more than 12% of those were seen once. The ten largest clones take up 16% of the sample.

This sample also belongs to another study, concerning T cells in Graves' hyperthyroidism and ophthalmopathy. The second paper further reports: A patient counted as having stable Graves' hyperthyroidism if no progression to ophthalmopathy occurred over 18 months of follow-up. Hyperthyroidism patients were newly diagnosed, with disease duration under 2 months, and aged 18 to 65 years. The study excluded patients with uncontrolled infections, other autoimmune diseases, pregnancy or lactation. Diagnoses relied on clinical symptoms, serum thyroxine and TRAb, thyroid ultrasound and orbital computed tomography. The TCR CDR3 was subjected to a first round of RT-PCR using the HTBI primer set and the Qiagen OneStep RT-PCR kit. Most expanded thyroid clonotypes (frequency above 0.001) were also detected in blood, suggesting blood repertoires may reflect thyroid immune responses. A 13 V-J signature model separated ophthalmopathy from stable hyperthyroidism, with approximately 86% sensitivity and 81.08% specificity in cross-validation and 80%/75% in testing. During validation, the model predicted progression to ophthalmopathy a median of roughly six months ahead of onset, with around 65% sensitivity and less than 85% specificity. A discovery cohort of approximately 100 patients, roughly 45 with Graves' ophthalmopathy and 55 to 65 with stable Graves' hyperthyroidism, was used to find distinguishing TCR V-J signatures. An independent validation cohort of under 20 hyperthyroidism patients and about 15 patients who later progressed to ophthalmopathy tested prospective prediction of ophthalmopathy. The 90 to 100 discovery patients were randomly divided into training and test sets at a 7:3 ratio. The study also compared thyroid tissue and blood T-cell repertoires from about 6 Graves' hyperthyroidism patients. After blood sampling, hyperthyroidism patients were treated with methimazole at a starting dose of 30 mg daily, and ophthalmopathy patients were treated with high-dose intravenous methylprednisolone. Libraries were constructed in a second round of multiplex PCR, after which size selection and purification were performed. Libraries were sequenced paired-end with 100 bp reads on an Illumina HiSeq2000. Raw data were processed with SOAPnuke, discarding reads with adapters, uncalled bases, mean Phred below 15, or no exact constant-primer or identifier match. COPE v1.2.5 was used to merge high-quality paired reads, and clonotypes were defined as unique nucleotide sequences. Clonotypes were aligned to IMGT TRBV, TRBD and TRBJ reference segments using MiTCR v1.1. Only V-J combinations with frequency above 0.0001, covering roughly 99% of repertoires, were analysed. A TCS score was defined as the ratio between F50 (clonal expansion) and ExV (chaos), using BLOSUM62-based TCRdist between CDR3 peptides within each V-J. Welch's t-statistics and random forest reduced several hundred V-J features to roughly 13, which were used in a naive Bayes classifier (R e1071). No statistical method was used to fix the sample size in advance, and group allocation was not hidden from the investigators. The paper reports TCR Vbeta CDR3 sequencing of approximately 140 peripheral blood samples: around 41 ophthalmopathy, over 70 hyperthyroidism and approximately 17 progressor patients.

The sequence joins TRBV20-1 to TRBJ1-3; 10 nucleotides in the junction match TRBD1. The source of this sequence is a woman aged 25 to 45 with Graves disease. Donor details come from another sample of the same person, matched by shared clones. Sequencing used peripheral blood mononuclear cells (PBMCs), obtained at new diagnosis, from a patient treated with antithyroid drugs. The CDR3 reads CSARRTGGRNTIYF. The nucleotides are TGCAGTGCTAGGCGGACAGGGGGAAGAAACACCATATATTTT.